This T cell receptor beta chain stems from a study of technical replicates of blood from a handful of donors. Measured with immunoSEQ multiplex PCR; TCRdb has only the in-frame clones, and not every one. The table includes 45,000 to 60,000 clones, 95% to 97% detected once. The CDR3 length is 15 residues. CDR1 and CDR2 (germline): SGHNT, YYREEE (reference sequence). The V segment lost 0 bases and the J segment 9 bases; nucleotides outside the gene matches: 9. This chain connects TRBV5-4 to TRBJ2-1; TRBD2 agrees at 7 bases. This TCR derives from a human donor in good health. Sequencing was carried out using T cells isolated from PBMCs. The CDR3, as DNA: TGTGCCAGCAGCTTGGATCAGCGGGATGGGAGTGAGCAGTTCTTC. Amino acid sequence: CASSLDQRDGSEQFF.